The T cell receptor (beta chain) under discussion was sequenced for a study of cytomegalovirus exposure and HLA in healthy donors (TCRdb year 2017). Regarding the complete study: According to a later analysis, the roughly 120 validation repertoires were produced on the same platform as the roughly 720 repertoires of the first cohort. The study combined high-throughput TCR immunosequencing, statistical association of individual TCRs with disease status, and machine learning to predict cytomegalovirus infection status. In addition to the first cohort of approximately 650 subjects, a separate validation cohort of approximately 110 different subjects was used. The study aimed to test whether signatures of past pathogen exposure could be identified by cataloging public T cell receptors. General study outcomes and caveats: Across donors, most TCR sequences were observed very rarely, whereas some public TCRs were present in many individuals. In a later analysis, TCRs clustered in the first cohort were found to also tend to co-occur in the 130 or so validation repertoires, with 85% to 95% of cluster scores above 0. The validation cohort had no HLA typing available for a later analysis, so co-occurrence within that cohort was assessed over all 130 or so repertoires. The authors suggested that the approach could potentially be generalized to other disease states and immunological phenotypes. In vitro tests confirmed that three of the cytomegalovirus-associated TCR beta chains recognize cytomegalovirus antigens. The study listed 150 to 200 TCR beta chains as associated with cytomegalovirus. Cytomegalovirus status was reported to be diagnosed by the classifier with high specificity and sensitivity in both the original and validation cohorts.

The donors belonged to the validation cohort of around 120 subjects, which was separate from the 666-subject first cohort. Deletion took 0 bases off V and 8 bases off J, with a span of 13 bases between the germline ends. Taken from the germline V gene, the CDR1 and CDR2 loops are MNHNS and SASEGT. The CDR3 contains 14 residues, cysteine and phenylalanine counted. Only CDR3 DNA is held: 42 bases, read in frame from base 1. Library method: the immunoSEQ multiplex PCR assay. Regarding the original processing steps: A statistical classification framework was built for diagnosing cytomegalovirus status from the catalog of TCR beta chain sequences. TCRdb mirrors the immuneACCESS table, restricted to in-frame sequences. Some clones are absent from its copies; in checked studies, under half trace to an unresolved V gene, and the reason for the others is unknown. V and J calls and clone size are copied from that table; D and trimming were computed from the DNA. The sample contains about 38,000 clones, 90% to 95% of them found a single time. The ten largest make up about 3.5% of the sample.

Comments on this clone: Its antigen specificity is not known. Base qualities are missing; no much larger clone stands one base away.

Specimen: PBMCs. The receptor was isolated from a man between 18 and 35 years old in good health and CMV-seronegative. The V gene is TRBV6-1 and the J gene is TRBJ1-2; possibly the D gene is TRBD1, per 6 matching bases. Read as DNA, the sequence is TGTGCCAGCAGTGAAGCGTTAGGGGGTTACGGCTACACCTTC. Its protein product is CASSEALGGYGYTF.